This T cell receptor (beta chain) was sequenced for a study of PD-1 blockade in classical Hodgkin lymphoma. This table comes from immunoSEQ multiplex PCR, and its TCRdb copy is limited to in-frame clones, with some not included. This table holds thousands of clones, roughly 70% found once. The length of the CDR3 is 16 residues. Germline lookup yields CDR1 SGHKS and CDR2 YYEKEE (reference sequence). Time point defined: cycle 4 day 1 (C4D1), after 6 weeks of nivolumab. Each patient relapsed following autologous stem cell transplantation, and prior brentuximab vedotin exposure differed. Study-wide results and caveats: Sources of repertoire differences remain undefined, possibly disease activity or prior therapy. The CD4+ diversity rise by C4D1 was clearest in complete responders. The study reported lower baseline TCR diversity in newly diagnosed patients than in healthy donors.

Details on this clone: Its specificity is unknown. A junction end diverges from the germline sequence, so it may reflect a read error.

The chain uses TRBV5-5 and TRBJ2-7; 10 positions agree with TRBD1. The clonotype comes from a human donor with classical Hodgkin lymphoma. The sample consisted of peripheral blood mononuclear cells (PBMCs), taken before the fourth cycle of nivolumab. The CDR3 loop is CASSSRGQGGSYEQYF. CDR3 DNA sequence: TGTGCTAGCAGCTCCCGAGGACAGGGGGGATCCTACGAGCAGTACTTC.